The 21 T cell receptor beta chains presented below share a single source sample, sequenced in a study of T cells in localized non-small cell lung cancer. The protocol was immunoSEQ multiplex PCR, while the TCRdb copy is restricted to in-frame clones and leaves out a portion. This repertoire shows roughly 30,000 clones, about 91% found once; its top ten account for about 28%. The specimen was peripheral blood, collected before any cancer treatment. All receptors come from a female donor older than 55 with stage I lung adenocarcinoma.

The CDR3 sequence: CAISDFSGNTEAFF. CDR3 DNA: TGTGCCATCAGTGACTTCAGCGGGAACACTGAAGCTTTCTTT. J is TRBJ1-1 and V is TRBV10-3, with D uncertain. The germline V and J ends were trimmed by 3 bases and 1 base, with 9 bases remaining between them. CDR1 is ENHRY and CDR2 is SYGVKD in the germline V gene. The CDR3 has 14 amino acids.

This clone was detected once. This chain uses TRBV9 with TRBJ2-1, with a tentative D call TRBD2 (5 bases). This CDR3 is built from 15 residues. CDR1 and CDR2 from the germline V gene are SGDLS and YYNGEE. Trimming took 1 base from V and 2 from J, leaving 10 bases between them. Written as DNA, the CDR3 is TGTGCCAGCAGCGTATCTGAGGGTACCTACAATGAGCAGTTCTTC. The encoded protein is CASSVSEGTYNEQFF.

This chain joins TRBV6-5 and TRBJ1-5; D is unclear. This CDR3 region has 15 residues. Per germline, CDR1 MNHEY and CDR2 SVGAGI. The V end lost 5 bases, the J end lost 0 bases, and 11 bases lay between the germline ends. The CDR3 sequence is CASSARHTSNQPQHF. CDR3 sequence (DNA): TGTGCCAGCAGTGCAAGACACACTAGCAATCAGCCCCAGCATTTT.

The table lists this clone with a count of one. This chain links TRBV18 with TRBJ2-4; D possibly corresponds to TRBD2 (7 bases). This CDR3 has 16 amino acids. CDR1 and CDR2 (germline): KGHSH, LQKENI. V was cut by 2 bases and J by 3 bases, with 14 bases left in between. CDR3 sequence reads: CASSPTGRGDKNIQYF. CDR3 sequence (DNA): TGTGCCAGCTCACCAACAGGGAGGGGAGACAAAAACATTCAGTACTTC.

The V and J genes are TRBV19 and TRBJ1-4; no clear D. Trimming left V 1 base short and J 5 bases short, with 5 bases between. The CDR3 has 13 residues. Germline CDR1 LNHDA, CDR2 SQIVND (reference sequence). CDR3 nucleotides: TGTGCCAGTAGTATAGGACGGAATGAAAAACTGTTTTTT. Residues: CASSIGRNEKLFF.

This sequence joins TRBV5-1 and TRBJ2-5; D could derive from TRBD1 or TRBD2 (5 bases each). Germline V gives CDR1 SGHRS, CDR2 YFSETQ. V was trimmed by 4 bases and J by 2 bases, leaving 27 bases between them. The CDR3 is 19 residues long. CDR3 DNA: TGCGCCAGCAGCCATTTTCCCCCCGGAAGGGGACGGTTACAAGAGACCCAGTACTTC. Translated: CASSHFPPGRGRLQETQYF.

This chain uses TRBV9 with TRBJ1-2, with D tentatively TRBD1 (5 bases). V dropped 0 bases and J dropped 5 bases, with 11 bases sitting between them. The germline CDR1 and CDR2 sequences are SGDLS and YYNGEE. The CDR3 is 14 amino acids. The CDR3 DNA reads TGTGCCAGCAGCGTAGCTTTAGGGACGTATGGCTACACCTTC. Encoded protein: CASSVALGTYGYTF. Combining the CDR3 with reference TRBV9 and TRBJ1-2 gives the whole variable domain DSGVTQTPKHLITATGQRVTLRCSPRSGDLSVYWYQQSLDQGLQFLIQYYNGEERAKGNILERFSAQQFPDLHSELNLSSLELGDSALYFCASSVALGTYGYTFGSGTRLTVV.

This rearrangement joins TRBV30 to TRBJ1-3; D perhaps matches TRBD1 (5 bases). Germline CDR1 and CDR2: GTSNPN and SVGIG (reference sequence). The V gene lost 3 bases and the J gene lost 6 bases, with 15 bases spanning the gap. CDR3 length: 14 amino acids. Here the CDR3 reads CAWRWGRATNTIYF. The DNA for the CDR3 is TGTGCCTGGAGGTGGGGGAGGGCTACAAACACCATATATTTT.

In DNA, the CDR3 is TGCGCCAGCAGCTCCGGCGGGCTGGCAGGGCAGGGAGTGGGCTACACCTTC. Encoded protein: CASSSGGLAGQGVGYTF. The chain links TRBV5-1 to TRBJ1-2, with D possibly matching TRBD1 (5 bases). V lost 3 bases, J lost 8 bases, and 26 bases lay in between. The CDR3 extends over 17 amino acids. Germline-derived CDR1 and CDR2 are SGHRS and YFSETQ.

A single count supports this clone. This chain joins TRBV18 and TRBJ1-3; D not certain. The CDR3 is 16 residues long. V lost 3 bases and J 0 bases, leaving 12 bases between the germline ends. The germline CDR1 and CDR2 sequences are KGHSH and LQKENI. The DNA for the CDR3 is TGTGCCAGCTCACCTCGAGTGACGATCTCTGGAAACACCATATATTTT. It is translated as CASSPRVTISGNTIYF. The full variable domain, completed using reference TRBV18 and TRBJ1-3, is NAGVMQNPRHLVRRRGQEARLRCSPMKGHSHVYWYRQLPEEGLKFMVYLQKENIIDESGMPKERFSAEFPKEGPSILRIQQVVRGDSAAYFCASSPRVTISGNTIYFGEGSWLTVV.

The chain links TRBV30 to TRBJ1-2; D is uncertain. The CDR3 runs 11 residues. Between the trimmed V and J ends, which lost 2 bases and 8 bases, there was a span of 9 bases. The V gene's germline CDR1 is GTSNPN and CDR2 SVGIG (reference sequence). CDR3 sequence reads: CAWSPGGGYTF. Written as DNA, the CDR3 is TGTGCCTGGAGTCCTGGAGGGGGCTACACCTTC.

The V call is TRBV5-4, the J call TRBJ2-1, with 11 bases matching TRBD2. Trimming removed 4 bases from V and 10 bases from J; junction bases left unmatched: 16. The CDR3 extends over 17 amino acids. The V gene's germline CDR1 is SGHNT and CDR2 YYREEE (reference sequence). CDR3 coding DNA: TGTGCCAGCAGCCAGGGACTAGCGGTACAACCGGACAGAGAGCAGTTCTTC. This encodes CASSQGLAVQPDREQFF.

CDR3 in amino acids: CASSLSSTGELFF. The CDR3 DNA reads TGTGCCAGCAGTTTATCTAGTACCGGGGAGCTGTTTTTT. The V and J genes are TRBV27 and TRBJ2-2; D unclear. CDR3 length: 13 residues. In germline, CDR1 is MNHEY, CDR2 SMNVEV (reference sequence). Trimming took off 0 bases at V and 5 bases at J, with 4 bases between the two ends.

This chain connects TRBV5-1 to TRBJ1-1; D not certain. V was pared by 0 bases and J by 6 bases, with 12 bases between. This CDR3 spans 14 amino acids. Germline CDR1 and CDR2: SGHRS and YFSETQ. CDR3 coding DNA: TGCGCCAGCAGCTTGGCCCAGGCACGAGCTGAAGCTTTCTTT. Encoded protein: CASSLAQARAEAFF.

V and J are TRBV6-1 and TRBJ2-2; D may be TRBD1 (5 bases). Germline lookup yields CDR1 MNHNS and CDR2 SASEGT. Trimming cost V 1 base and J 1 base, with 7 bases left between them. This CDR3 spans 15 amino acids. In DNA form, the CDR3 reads TGTGCCAGCAGTGAAGACAGGCTGAACACCGGGGAGCTGTTTTTT. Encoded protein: CASSEDRLNTGELFF.

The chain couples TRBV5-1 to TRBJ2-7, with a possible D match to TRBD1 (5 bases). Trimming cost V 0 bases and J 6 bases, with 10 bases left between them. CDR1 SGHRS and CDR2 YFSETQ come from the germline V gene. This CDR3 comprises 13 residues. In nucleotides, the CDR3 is TGCGCCAGCAGCTTGGCTCAGGGCGGCGAGCAGTACTTC. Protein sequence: CASSLAQGGEQYF. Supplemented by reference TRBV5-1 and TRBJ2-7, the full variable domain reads KAGVTQTPRYLIKTRGQQVTLSCSPISGHRSVSWYQQTPGQGLQFLFEYFSETQRNKGNFPGRFSGRQFSNSRSEMNVSTLELGDSALYLCASSLAQGGEQYFGPGTRLTVT.

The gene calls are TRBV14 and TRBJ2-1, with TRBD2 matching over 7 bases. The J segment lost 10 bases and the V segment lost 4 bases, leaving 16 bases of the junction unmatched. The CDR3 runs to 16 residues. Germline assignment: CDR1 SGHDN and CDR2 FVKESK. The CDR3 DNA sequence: TGTGCCAGCAGCCTCTTCTTTGGGGGGGGATTAGGAGAGCAGTTCTTC. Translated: CASSLFFGGGLGEQFF. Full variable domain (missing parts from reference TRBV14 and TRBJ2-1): EAGVTQFPSHSVIEKGQTVTLRCDPISGHDNLYWYRRVMGKEIKFLLHFVKESKQDESGMPNNRFLAERTGGTYSTLKVQPAELEDSGVYFCASSLFFGGGLGEQFFGPGTRLTVL.

The CDR3 coding sequence is TGTGCCAGCTCACCTAAGCTCATGAGTACAGGGGAGCAGTACTTC. It translates to CASSPKLMSTGEQYF. This chain connects TRBV18 to TRBJ2-7, with D possibly being TRBD1 (6 bases). Germline V gene lookup returns CDR1 KGHSH and CDR2 LQKENI. The CDR3 has 15 residues. With 3 bases removed from V and 7 bases from J, the gap between germline ends came to 19 bases. The full variable domain, its missing parts supplied by reference TRBV18 and TRBJ2-7, is NAGVMQNPRHLVRRRGQEARLRCSPMKGHSHVYWYRQLPEEGLKFMVYLQKENIIDESGMPKERFSAEFPKEGPSILRIQQVVRGDSAAYFCASSPKLMSTGEQYFGPGTRLTVT.

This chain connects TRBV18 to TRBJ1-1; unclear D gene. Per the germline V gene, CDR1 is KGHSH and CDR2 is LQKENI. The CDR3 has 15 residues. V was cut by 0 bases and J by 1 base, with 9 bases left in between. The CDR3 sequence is CASSPPIGRNTEAFF. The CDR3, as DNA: TGTGCCAGCTCACCACCGATAGGTAGGAACACTGAAGCTTTCTTT. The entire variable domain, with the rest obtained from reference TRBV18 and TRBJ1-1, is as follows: NAGVMQNPRHLVRRRGQEARLRCSPMKGHSHVYWYRQLPEEGLKFMVYLQKENIIDESGMPKERFSAEFPKEGPSILRIQQVVRGDSAAYFCASSPPIGRNTEAFFGQGTRLTVV.

The CDR3 loop is CSVGGTGAGAYNEQFF. The DNA for the CDR3 is TGCAGCGTTGGGGGTACAGGGGCGGGCGCTTACAATGAGCAGTTCTTC. The chain combines TRBV29-1 with TRBJ2-1, with 7 bases matching TRBD1. Per the germline V gene, CDR1 is SQVTM and CDR2 is ANQGSEA. This CDR3 comprises 16 residues. J gave up 4 bases and V 4 bases, and 13 bases lay outside the gene matches.

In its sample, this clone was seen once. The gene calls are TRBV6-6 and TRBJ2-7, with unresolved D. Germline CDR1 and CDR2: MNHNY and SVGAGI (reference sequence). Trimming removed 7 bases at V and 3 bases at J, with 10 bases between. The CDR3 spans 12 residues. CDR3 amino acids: CASTNQRYEQYF. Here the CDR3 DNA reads TGTGCCAGCACTAATCAGCGCTACGAGCAGTACTTC.